This passage covers 13 T cell receptor beta chains from one sample sequenced in a study of ipilimumab plus nivolumab after autologous stem cell transplantation. TCRdb keeps only in-frame clones here, not all; method: immunoSEQ multiplex PCR. This sample carries around 21,000 clones, around 80% of them seen once, and the ten largest clones take roughly 20%. Sequenced material: PBMCs, taken in a trial of ipilimumab plus nivolumab as post-transplant consolidation. These receptors were obtained from a male donor with diffuse large B-cell lymphoma.

The chain links TRBV7-2 to TRBJ1-2, with D tentatively TRBD1 (5 bases). The CDR3 consists of 13 residues. V dropped 2 bases and J dropped 1 base, with 5 bases sitting between them. Germline V gene lookup returns CDR1 SGHTA and CDR2 FQGNSA. CDR3 protein: CASSLQGNYGYTF. The CDR3, as DNA: TGTGCCAGCAGCTTACAGGGTAACTATGGCTACACCTTC.

Only one count was recorded for this clone. The chain links TRBV7-2 to TRBJ1-2; 7 bases are shared with TRBD1. J lost 4 bases, V lost 7 bases, and 6 bases had no gene match. Germline V gene lookup returns CDR1 SGHTA and CDR2 FQGNSA. The CDR3 covers 13 residues. The CDR3 bases are TGTGCCAGCACCGGACAGGTTTTCTATGGCTACACCTTC. It yields the protein CASTGQVFYGYTF.

This clone has a single count. This chain joins TRBV7-2 and TRBJ2-1; 10 positions match TRBD1. The CDR3 is made up of 15 amino acids. V lost 6 bases to trimming and J lost 6 bases; unmatched junction nucleotides: 8. Germline CDR1 SGHTA, CDR2 FQGNSA. CDR3 DNA: TGTGCCAGCAGGGGAGAGGGACAGGGGCGCAATGAGCAGTTCTTC. Translating it yields CASRGEGQGRNEQFF.

The chain has TRBV6-1 and TRBJ2-7, with no clear D. Trimming took 2 bases from V and 3 from J, leaving 20 bases between them. Germline V gene sequence: CDR1 MNHNS, CDR2 SASEGT. CDR3 length equals 17 residues. The DNA for the CDR3 is TGTGCCAGCAGTGAACGGTCAGGATCCCTTAACAACTACGAGCAGTACTTC. Amino acids: CASSERSGSLNNYEQYF.

The rearrangement joins TRBV6-1 to TRBJ2-5, with D possibly TRBD1 on 6 matching bases. Gene TRBJ2-7 matches the end of the DNA better, so the J call may be wrong. Germline V gene data show CDR1 as MNHNS and CDR2 as SASEGT. This CDR3 spans 14 amino acids. The CDR3 DNA reads TGTGCCAGCCTAGAACAGGGAAGCAGTTACGAGCAGTACTTC. It yields the protein CASLEQGSSYEQYF.

This chain connects TRBV12-5 to TRBJ2-5, with TRBD2 matching over 7 bases. Germline loops: CDR1 LGHNT, CDR2 FRNRAP. Trimming cost V 9 bases and J 1 base; bases outside gene matches: 8. The CDR3 is 14 residues long. The CDR3 loop is CASSTGGIQETQYF. The CDR3 DNA sequence: TGTGCTAGCTCAACCGGGGGGATCCAAGAGACCCAGTACTTC.

This clone was detected once. The chain carries TRBV5-6 and TRBJ1-1; D might be TRBD1 (5 bases). Germline values: CDR1 SGHDT, CDR2 YYEEEE. Trimming removed 4 bases from V and 1 base from J, with 17 bases in between. The CDR3 has 16 residues. Here the CDR3 DNA reads TGTGCCAGCAGCCCCGAGTCCGGGGGGGGGAACACTGAAGCTTTCTTT. It encodes CASSPESGGGNTEAFF.

V usage is TRBV6-5 and J usage is TRBJ2-7; 9 bases match TRBD1. In germline, CDR1 is MNHEY, CDR2 SVGAGI. V trimming: 2 bases; J trimming: 2 bases; junction bases outside the gene matches: 1. There are 14 residues in the CDR3. CDR3: CASSYGTGPYEQYF. The CDR3 nucleotides read TGTGCCAGCAGTTACGGGACAGGGCCCTACGAGCAGTACTTC.

V and J are TRBV5-1 and TRBJ1-2; 7 nucleotides align to TRBD1. V lost 4 bases to trimming and J lost 4 bases; unmatched junction nucleotides: 13. The CDR3 consists of 16 residues. The germline V gene encodes CDR1 SGHRS and CDR2 YFSETQ. This CDR3 is CASSQSMWTGRYGYTF. CDR3 bases: TGCGCCAGCAGCCAGTCAATGTGGACAGGACGCTATGGCTACACCTTC.

The chain is built from TRBV6-1 and TRBJ1-5, with D perhaps matching TRBD1 (5 bases). The CDR3 has 12 residues. Germline lookup yields CDR1 MNHNS and CDR2 SASEGT. V lost 6 bases and J 7 bases, leaving 10 bases between the germline ends. The CDR3 coding sequence is TGTGCCAGCAGGCAGGGCGGACAGCCCCAGCATTTT. This sequence encodes CASRQGGQPQHF.

V is TRBV6-6 and J is TRBJ2-1; tentative D call: TRBD2 (5 bases). This CDR3 region has 13 residues. Germline V gene sequence: CDR1 MNHNY, CDR2 SVGAGI (reference sequence). The V and J ends lost 6 bases and 10 bases respectively, with 16 bases between them. The CDR3 reads CASRITSAREQFF. The CDR3 DNA reads as TGTGCCAGCAGGATTACTAGTGCCCGAGAGCAGTTCTTC.

The rearrangement links TRBV27 to TRBJ1-4; D unclear. From germline, CDR1 is MNHEY and CDR2 SMNVEV (reference sequence). Deletions cut 8 bases from V and 5 bases from J, with 15 bases between. The CDR3 consists of 14 residues. The CDR3: CASWSGVLNEKLFF. The CDR3 bases are TGTGCCAGCTGGAGTGGGGTCCTCAATGAAAAACTGTTTTTT.

The chain carries TRBV11-2 and TRBJ2-1, with 7 bases fitting TRBD2. There are 16 residues in the CDR3. The J segment lost 4 bases and the V segment lost 4 bases, leaving 10 bases of the junction unmatched. Germline CDR1 reads SGHAT; CDR2 reads FQNNGV. CDR3 loop: CASSSGRGGGYNEQFF. The CDR3 DNA is TGTGCCAGCAGCTCCGGACGGGGCGGGGGTTACAATGAGCAGTTCTTC.